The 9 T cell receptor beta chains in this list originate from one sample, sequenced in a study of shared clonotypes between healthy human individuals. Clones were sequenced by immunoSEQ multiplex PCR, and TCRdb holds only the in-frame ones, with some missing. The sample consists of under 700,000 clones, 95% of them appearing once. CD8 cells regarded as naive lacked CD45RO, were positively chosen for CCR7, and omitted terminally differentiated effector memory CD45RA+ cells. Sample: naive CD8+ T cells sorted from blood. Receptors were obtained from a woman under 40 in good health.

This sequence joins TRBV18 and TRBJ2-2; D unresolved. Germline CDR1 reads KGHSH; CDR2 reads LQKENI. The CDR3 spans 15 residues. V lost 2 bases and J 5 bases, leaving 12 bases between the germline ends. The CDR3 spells CASSPEYGRTGELFF. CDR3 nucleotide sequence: TGTGCCAGCTCACCAGAGTACGGAAGAACCGGGGAGCTGTTTTTT.

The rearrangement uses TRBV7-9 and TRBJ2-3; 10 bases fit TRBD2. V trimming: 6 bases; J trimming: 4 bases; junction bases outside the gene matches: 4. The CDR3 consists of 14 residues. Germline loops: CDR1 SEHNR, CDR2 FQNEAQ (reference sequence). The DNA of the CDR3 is TGTGCCAGCAGTAGCGGGAGGCTTTCAGATACGCAGTATTTT. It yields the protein CASSSGRLSDTQYF.

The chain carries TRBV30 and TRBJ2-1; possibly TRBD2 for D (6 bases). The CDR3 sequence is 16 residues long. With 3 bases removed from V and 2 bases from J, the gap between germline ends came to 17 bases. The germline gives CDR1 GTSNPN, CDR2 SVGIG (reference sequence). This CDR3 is CAWRSREAVTYNEQFF. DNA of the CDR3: TGTGCCTGGAGGTCTAGGGAGGCAGTAACCTACAATGAGCAGTTCTTC.

This CDR3 reads CASSHPGRAGFNEQFF. CDR3 nucleotide sequence: TGTGCCAGCAGCCACCCCGGGAGGGCGGGCTTTAATGAGCAGTTCTTC. The chain joins TRBV11-2 to TRBJ2-1; TRBD2 matches at 8 bases. Germline-derived CDR1 and CDR2 are SGHAT and FQNNGV. Trimming took 5 bases from V and 7 from J; bases not matched to a gene: 13. The CDR3 is 16 amino acids.

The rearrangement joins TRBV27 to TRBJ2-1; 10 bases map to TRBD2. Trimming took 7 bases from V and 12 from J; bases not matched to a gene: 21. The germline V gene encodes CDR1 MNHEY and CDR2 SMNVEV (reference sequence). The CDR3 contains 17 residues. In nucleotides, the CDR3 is TGTGCCAGCAACTCACCGCTAAGGCTAGCGGGGGACCGGCGGCAGTTCTTC. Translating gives CASNSPLRLAGDRRQFF.

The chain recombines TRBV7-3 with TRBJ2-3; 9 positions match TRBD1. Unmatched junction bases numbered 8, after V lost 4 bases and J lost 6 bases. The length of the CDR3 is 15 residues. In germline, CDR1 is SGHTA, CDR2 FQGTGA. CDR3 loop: CASSSTGGAGDTQYF. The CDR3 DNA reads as TGTGCCAGCAGCTCCACAGGGGGCGCCGGGGATACGCAGTATTTT.

The CDR3 reads CASSPRQSAYEQYF. CDR3 nucleotides: TGTGCCAGTAGTCCCCGACAGTCGGCCTACGAGCAGTACTTC. The V and J genes are TRBV19 and TRBJ2-7; tentative D call: TRBD1 (5 bases). This CDR3 is built from 14 residues. Trimming shortened V by 5 bases and J by 2 bases, and 13 bases separated the two germline ends. The germline V gene has CDR1 LNHDA and CDR2 SQIVND (reference sequence).

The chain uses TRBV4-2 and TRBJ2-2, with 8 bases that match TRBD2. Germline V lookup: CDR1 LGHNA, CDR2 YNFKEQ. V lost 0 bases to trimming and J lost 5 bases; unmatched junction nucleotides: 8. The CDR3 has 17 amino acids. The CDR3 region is CASSQDGTSGLTGELFF. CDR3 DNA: TGTGCCAGCAGCCAAGATGGCACTAGCGGCCTGACCGGGGAGCTGTTTTTT.

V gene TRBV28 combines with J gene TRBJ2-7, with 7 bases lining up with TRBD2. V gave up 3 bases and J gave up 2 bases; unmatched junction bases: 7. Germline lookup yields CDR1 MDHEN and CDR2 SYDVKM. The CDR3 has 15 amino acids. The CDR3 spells CASSFGSGTTYEQYF. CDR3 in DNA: TGTGCCAGCAGTTTCGGCTCCGGGACTACCTACGAGCAGTACTTC.